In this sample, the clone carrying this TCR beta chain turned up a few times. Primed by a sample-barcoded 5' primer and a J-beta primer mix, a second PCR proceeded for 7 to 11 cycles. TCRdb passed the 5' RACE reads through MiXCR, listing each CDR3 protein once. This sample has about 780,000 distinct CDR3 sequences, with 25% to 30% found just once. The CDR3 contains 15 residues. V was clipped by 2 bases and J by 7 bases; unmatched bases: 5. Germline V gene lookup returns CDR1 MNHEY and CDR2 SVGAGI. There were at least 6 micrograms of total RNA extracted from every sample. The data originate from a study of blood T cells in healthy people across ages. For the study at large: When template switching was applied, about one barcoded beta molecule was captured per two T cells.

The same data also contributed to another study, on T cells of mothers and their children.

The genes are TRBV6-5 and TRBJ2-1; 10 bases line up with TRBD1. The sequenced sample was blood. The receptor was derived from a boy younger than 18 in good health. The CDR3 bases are TGTGCCAGCAGTTACCGGACAGGGGGTCGGAATGAGCAGTTCTTC. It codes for CASSYRTGGRNEQFF.